This T cell receptor (beta chain) was observed in a study of cytomegalovirus exposure and HLA in healthy donors. Regarding the study as a whole: Associated with cytomegalovirus, according to the listing, were 150 to 200 TCR beta chains.

Of note for this clone: The antigen is undetermined.

The PCR contained 60 Vbeta and 13 Jbeta primers. Under the authors' procedure: Per a later analysis, the number of unique TCR beta chains was some 82 million, of which 9 million to 14 million were shared. The assay was immunoSEQ multiplex PCR, and TCRdb's table has in-frame clones only and misses some. V and J calls and clone size come straight from that table; D and trimming were deduced from the DNA. The table includes fewer than 200,000 clones, over 60% detected once. The V and J ends lost 7 bases and 0 bases respectively, with 9 bases between them. Germline assignment: CDR1 LGHNA and CDR2 YSLEER. This CDR3 has 14 residues.

This clonotype was obtained from a woman in her twenties or thirties in good health and CMV-seronegative. This chain connects TRBV4-3 to TRBJ1-4, with D hard to call. Sequenced input: PBMCs. The CDR3 DNA reads TGCGCCAGCAAAGACACCGCAACTAATGAAAAACTGTTTTTT. Protein sequence: CASKDTATNEKLFF.